This T cell receptor (beta chain) appears in the sequencing data of a study of beta chain features in type 1 diabetes. Findings and limits, study-wide: TCRB CDR3s from Type 1 diabetes patients were moderately but significantly shorter in all four CD4+ subsets.

This clone was picked up a small number of times. The antigen is not known. CDR1 is KGHSH and CDR2 is LQKENI in the germline V gene. J was trimmed by 0 bases and V by 5 bases; bases with no gene match: 5. CDR3 length: 15 amino acids. What was sequenced were expressed TCRB transcripts, since all of the isolated RNA had been reverse transcribed. Assay: immunoSEQ multiplex PCR; the TCRdb copy retains only in-frame clones and omits some. The sample holds 500,000 to 700,000 clones, about 16% seen once. The TCR comes from a man aged 18-30 years in good health. The specimen sequenced was naive CD4+ T cells from blood. This rearrangement joins TRBV18 to TRBJ2-7; TRBD1 matches 9 bases. CDR3 region: CASSKQGAVSYEQYF. In DNA, the CDR3 is TGTGCCAGCTCAAAACAGGGGGCCGTCTCCTACGAGCAGTACTTC.